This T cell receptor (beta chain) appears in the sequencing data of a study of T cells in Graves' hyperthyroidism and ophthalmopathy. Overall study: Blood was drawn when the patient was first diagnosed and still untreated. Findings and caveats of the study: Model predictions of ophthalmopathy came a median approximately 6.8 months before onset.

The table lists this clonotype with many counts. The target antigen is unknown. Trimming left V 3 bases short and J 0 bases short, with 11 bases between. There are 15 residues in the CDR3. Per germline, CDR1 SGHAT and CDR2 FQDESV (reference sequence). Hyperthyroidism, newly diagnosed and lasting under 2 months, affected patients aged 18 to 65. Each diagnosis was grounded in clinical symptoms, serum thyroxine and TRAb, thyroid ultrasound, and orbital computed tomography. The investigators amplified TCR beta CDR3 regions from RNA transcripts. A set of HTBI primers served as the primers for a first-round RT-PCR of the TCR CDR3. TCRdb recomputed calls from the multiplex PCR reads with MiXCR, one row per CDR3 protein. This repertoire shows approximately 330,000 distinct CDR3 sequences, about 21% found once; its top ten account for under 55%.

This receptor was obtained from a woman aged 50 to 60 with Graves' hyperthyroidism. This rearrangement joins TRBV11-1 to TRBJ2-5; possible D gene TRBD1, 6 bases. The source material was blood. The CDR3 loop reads CASSLRTAHQETQYF. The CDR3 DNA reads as TGTGCCAGCAGCTTGAGGACAGCTCACCAAGAGACCCAGTACTTC.